The 17 T cell receptor beta chains listed next were all sequenced from one sample in a study of tumor-infiltrating lymphocytes in localized non-small cell lung cancer. Some clones are missing from TCRdb's copy, which holds only in-frame ones; the method was immunoSEQ multiplex PCR. This table holds 9,300 or so clones, 60% to 80% found once. Sequencing was done on a sample of lung tumor tissue. These TCRs come from a human donor with non-small cell lung cancer.

This clone has more than one count but fewer than ten. The CDR3 bases are TGTGCCAGCAGTGAAGTTAGGGGGGGCGTTACCGGGGAGCTGTTTTTT. This codes for CASSEVRGGVTGELFF. The chain has TRBV2 and TRBJ2-2, with a possible D match to TRBD2 (7 bases). This CDR3 comprises 16 residues. Trimming took 1 base from V and 5 from J, leaving 14 bases between them. Per germline, CDR1 SNHLY and CDR2 FYNNEI. The complete variable domain, with remaining parts taken from reference TRBV2 and TRBJ2-2, reads EPEVTQTPSHQVTQMGQEVILRCVPISNHLYFYWYRQILGQKVEFLVSFYNNEISEKSEIFDDQFSVERPDGSNFTLKIRSTKLEDSAMYFCASSEVRGGVTGELFFGEGSRLTVL.

The chain recombines TRBV9 with TRBJ1-6; D is unclear. Germline V gene data show CDR1 as SGDLS and CDR2 as YYNGEE. Deletions cut 3 bases from V and 5 bases from J, with 3 bases between. This CDR3 is 12 amino acids long. The CDR3 here is CASSADNSPLHF. CDR3 DNA: TGTGCCAGCAGCGCGGATAATTCACCCCTCCACTTT. The variable domain in full, with the rest retrieved from reference TRBV9 and TRBJ1-6, is DSGVTQTPKHLITATGQRVTLRCSPRSGDLSVYWYQQSLDQGLQFLIQYYNGEERAKGNILERFSAQQFPDLHSELNLSSLELGDSALYFCASSADNSPLHFGNGTRLTVT.

This clone was picked up a small number of times. V and J are TRBV5-4 and TRBJ2-2, with 12 bases fitting TRBD2. The germline V gene has CDR1 SGHNT and CDR2 YYREEE (reference sequence). The V segment lost 0 bases and the J segment 5 bases; nucleotides outside the gene matches: 8. This CDR3 region has 18 residues. The CDR3 nucleotides read TGTGCCAGCAGCTTGGCCGGGCTAGCGGGGGGGTATACCGGGGAGCTGTTTTTT. It translates to CASSLAGLAGGYTGELFF.

The V call is TRBV5-4, the J call TRBJ2-2, with 15 bases matching TRBD2. CDR1 is SGHNT, CDR2 YYREEE, per germline (reference sequence). This CDR3 contains 19 residues. V lost 0 bases to trimming and J lost 2 bases; unmatched junction nucleotides: 5. For the CDR3, the DNA is TGTGCCAGCAGCTTGGAGGGACTAGCGGGGGGACGAAACACCGGGGAGCTGTTTTTT. Its protein product is CASSLEGLAGGRNTGELFF.

The rearrangement uses TRBV4-1 and TRBJ1-2, with D hard to call. The V gene's germline CDR1 is MGHRA and CDR2 YSYEKL. The CDR3 sequence is 15 residues long. V lost 0 bases, J lost 5 bases, and 13 bases lay in between. CDR3 in amino acids: CASSQDPQPGYGYTF. CDR3 nucleotide sequence: TGCGCCAGCAGCCAAGATCCGCAACCCGGTTATGGCTACACCTTC.

In this sample, this clone turned up a few times. The chain is built from TRBV28 and TRBJ2-1; no firm D call. Trimming took off 6 bases at V and 10 bases at J, with 19 bases between the two ends. Germline V gives CDR1 MDHEN, CDR2 SYDVKM. The CDR3 is 14 residues long. The CDR3 DNA reads TGTGCCAGCAGCCCGCCTTACGTCAGACGGGAGCAGTTCTTC. This codes for CASSPPYVRREQFF.

The V and J genes are TRBV6-1 and TRBJ2-3; 7 bases are shared with TRBD1. Germline-derived CDR1 and CDR2 are MNHNS and SASEGT. The CDR3 has 14 residues. Trimming took 6 bases from V and 4 from J; bases not matched to a gene: 7. The DNA for the CDR3 is TGTGCCAGCAGCCTTATGACAGGGTCAGATACGCAGTATTTT. This gives the protein CASSLMTGSDTQYF.

The chain is built from TRBV7-9 and TRBJ1-1; TRBD1 agrees at 7 bases. Per the germline V gene, CDR1 is SEHNR and CDR2 is FQNEAQ (reference sequence). The CDR3 is made up of 15 amino acids. After removal of 5 bases from V and 3 bases from J, the junction contained 9 bases not matched to a gene. The CDR3 sequence is CASSITDRVDTEAFF. DNA for the CDR3: TGTGCCAGCAGCATCACCGACAGGGTGGACACTGAAGCTTTCTTT.

The chain couples TRBV5-1 to TRBJ1-3; 9 bases agree with TRBD1. This CDR3 is 16 amino acids long. CDR1 is SGHRS and CDR2 is YFSETQ in the germline V gene. With V trimmed by 3 bases and J by 1 base, 5 bases remained unmatched. The CDR3 coding sequence is TGCGCCAGCAGCTCAGCCGGGACAGGGTCTGGAAACACCATATATTTT. Its translation: CASSSAGTGSGNTIYF.

This clone was counted only a few times. V is TRBV4-1 and J is TRBJ1-5; D unresolved. Deletions cut 0 bases from V and 3 bases from J, with 3 bases between. Per germline, CDR1 MGHRA and CDR2 YSYEKL. The CDR3 runs to 13 residues. This CDR3 reads CASSQDVNQPQHF. CDR3 nucleotide sequence: TGCGCCAGCAGCCAAGATGTCAATCAGCCCCAGCATTTT.

The chain is built from TRBV5-1 and TRBJ1-1; D is possibly TRBD1 (5 bases). The CDR3 runs to 12 residues. The V end was cut by 3 bases, the J end by 7 bases, with 10 bases between. Per germline, CDR1 SGHRS and CDR2 YFSETQ. CDR3 in DNA: TGCGCCAGCAGCTATCAGGGTTTTGAAGCTTTCTTT. Amino acids: CASSYQGFEAFF.

By share, this clone ranks as medium-sized. V and J are TRBV11-1 and TRBJ2-1; 10 positions agree with TRBD2. CDR1 and CDR2 from the germline V gene are SGHAT and FQDESV (reference sequence). The junction had 6 bases not matched to a gene; V was cut back by 7 bases and J by 6 bases. This CDR3 has 14 residues. The CDR3 loop is CASTKRGGGNEQFF. The CDR3 region has the DNA TGTGCCAGCACCAAGCGGGGGGGCGGCAATGAGCAGTTCTTC.

The table lists this clone with a few counts. The gene calls are TRBV10-3 and TRBJ1-1, with D tentatively TRBD1 (6 bases). V was trimmed by 0 bases and J by 5 bases, leaving 10 bases between them. This CDR3 is built from 14 residues. From germline, CDR1 is ENHRY and CDR2 SYGVKD. This CDR3 reads CAISESGRGTEAFF. CDR3 nucleotide sequence: TGTGCCATCAGTGAGTCGGGCAGGGGTACTGAAGCTTTCTTT.

This clone was picked up one time. The V gene is TRBV19, the J gene TRBJ1-5; no reliable D call. Deletions cut 4 bases from V and 0 bases from J, with 4 bases between. This CDR3 is 13 amino acids long. Germline CDR1 is LNHDA and CDR2 is SQIVND (reference sequence). CDR3 loop: CASSSHSNQPQHF. Here the CDR3 DNA reads TGTGCCAGTAGTAGTCATAGCAATCAGCCCCAGCATTTT.

The V gene is TRBV7-2, the J gene TRBJ1-3; D is perhaps TRBD1 (6 bases). CDR3 length equals 15 residues. The V end was cut by 5 bases, the J end by 0 bases, with 11 bases between. Per the germline V gene, CDR1 is SGHTA and CDR2 is FQGNSA. Here the CDR3 reads CASSSYRDSGNTIYF. CDR3 DNA: TGTGCCAGCAGCAGTTACAGGGACTCTGGAAACACCATATATTTT.

The table lists this clone with a few counts. The chain recombines TRBV9 with TRBJ2-3; TRBD1 agrees at 7 bases. V dropped 4 bases and J dropped 5; count of bases not matched to a gene: 4. The germline CDR1 and CDR2 sequences are SGDLS and YYNGEE. This CDR3 is built from 13 residues. The CDR3 protein is CASSPPGGDTQYF. In DNA, the CDR3 is TGTGCCAGCAGCCCACCAGGGGGAGATACGCAGTATTTT. Drawing the rest from reference TRBV9 and TRBJ2-3, the complete variable domain is DSGVTQTPKHLITATGQRVTLRCSPRSGDLSVYWYQQSLDQGLQFLIQYYNGEERAKGNILERFSAQQFPDLHSELNLSSLELGDSALYFCASSPPGGDTQYFGPGTRLTVL.

The rearrangement joins TRBV4-1 to TRBJ1-3; D not certain. This CDR3 is built from 15 residues. Germline lookup yields CDR1 MGHRA and CDR2 YSYEKL. The ends were cut back, 1 base at V and 0 bases at J, with 7 bases in the middle. Written as DNA, the CDR3 is TGCGCCAGCAGCCAAGCCAGGCCCTCTGGAAACACCATATATTTT. It is translated as CASSQARPSGNTIYF.